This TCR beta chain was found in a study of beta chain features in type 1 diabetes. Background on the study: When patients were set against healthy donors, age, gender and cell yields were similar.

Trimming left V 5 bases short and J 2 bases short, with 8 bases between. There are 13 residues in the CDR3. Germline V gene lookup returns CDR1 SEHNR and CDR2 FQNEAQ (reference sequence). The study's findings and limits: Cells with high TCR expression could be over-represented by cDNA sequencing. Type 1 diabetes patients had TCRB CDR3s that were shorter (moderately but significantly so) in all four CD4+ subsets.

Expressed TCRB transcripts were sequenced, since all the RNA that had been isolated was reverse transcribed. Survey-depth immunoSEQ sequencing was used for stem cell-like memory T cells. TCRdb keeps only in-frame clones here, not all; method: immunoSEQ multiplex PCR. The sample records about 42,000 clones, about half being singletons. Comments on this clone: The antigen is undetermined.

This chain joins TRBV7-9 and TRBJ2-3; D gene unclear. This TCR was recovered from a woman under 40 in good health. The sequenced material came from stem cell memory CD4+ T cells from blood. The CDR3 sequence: CASSLTTTDTQYF. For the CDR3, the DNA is TGTGCCAGCAGCCTTACAACCACAGATACGCAGTATTTT.